Sequencing of this T cell receptor (beta chain) was carried out in a study of shared clonotypes between healthy human individuals. Only in-frame clones appear in the TCRdb table, and some are missing; sequencing was by immunoSEQ multiplex PCR. The data hold over 950,000 clones, with about 80% observed a single time. The CDR3 sequence is 13 residues long. Per germline, CDR1 MDHEN and CDR2 SYDVKM. V dropped 5 bases and J dropped 6 bases, with 14 bases sitting between them. Sequencing used memory CD4+ T cells from PBMCs. Subset defined: CD45RA-negative fraction. The source is a man aged 18 to 35 in good health. Some clones in this sample may be carry-over from other donors' samples. The V and J genes are TRBV28 and TRBJ2-7; unclear D gene. CDR3 sequence (DNA): TGTGCCAGCAGTCGAACGTCGACCGCCGAGCAGTACTTC. It codes for CASSRTSTAEQYF.